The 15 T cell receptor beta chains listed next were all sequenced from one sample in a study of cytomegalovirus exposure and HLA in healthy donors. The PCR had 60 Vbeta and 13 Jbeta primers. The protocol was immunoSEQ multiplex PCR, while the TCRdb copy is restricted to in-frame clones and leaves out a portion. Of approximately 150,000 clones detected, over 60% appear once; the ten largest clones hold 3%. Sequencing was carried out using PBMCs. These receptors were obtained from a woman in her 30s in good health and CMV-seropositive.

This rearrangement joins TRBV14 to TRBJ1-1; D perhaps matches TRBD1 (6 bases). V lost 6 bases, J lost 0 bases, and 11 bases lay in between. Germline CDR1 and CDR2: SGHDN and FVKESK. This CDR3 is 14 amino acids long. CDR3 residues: CASSPGDMNTEAFF. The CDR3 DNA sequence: TGTGCCAGCAGTCCAGGGGATATGAACACTGAAGCTTTCTTT.

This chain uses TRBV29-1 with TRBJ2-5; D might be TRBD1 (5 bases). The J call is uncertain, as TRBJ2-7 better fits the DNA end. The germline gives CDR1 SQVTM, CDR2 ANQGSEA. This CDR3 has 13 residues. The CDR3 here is CSAITGRSYEQYF. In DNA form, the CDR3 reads TGCAGCGCCATTACAGGCCGCTCCTACGAGCAGTACTTC.

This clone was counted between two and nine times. CDR3 bases: TGTGCCAGCAGTTGGGGGGGTCCCTACGAGCAGTACTTC. Translating it yields CASSWGGPYEQYF. This sequence joins TRBV28 and TRBJ2-7; the match to TRBD2 covers 7 bases. Germline V gene sequence: CDR1 MDHEN, CDR2 SYDVKM. The CDR3 contains 13 residues. V trimming: 4 bases; J trimming: 2 bases; junction bases outside the gene matches: 2.

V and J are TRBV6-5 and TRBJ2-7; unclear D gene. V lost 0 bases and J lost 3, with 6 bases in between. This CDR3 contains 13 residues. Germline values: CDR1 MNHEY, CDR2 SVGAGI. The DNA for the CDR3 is TGTGCCAGCAGTTACTCGTATAACTACGAGCAGTACTTC. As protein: CASSYSYNYEQYF.

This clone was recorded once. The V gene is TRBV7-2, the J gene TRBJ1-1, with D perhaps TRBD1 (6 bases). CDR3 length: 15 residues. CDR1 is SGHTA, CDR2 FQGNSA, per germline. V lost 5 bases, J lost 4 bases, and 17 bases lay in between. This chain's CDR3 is CASSQGRVSGTEAFF. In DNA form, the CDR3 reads TGTGCCAGCAGCCAGGGGAGGGTGAGCGGCACTGAAGCTTTCTTT.

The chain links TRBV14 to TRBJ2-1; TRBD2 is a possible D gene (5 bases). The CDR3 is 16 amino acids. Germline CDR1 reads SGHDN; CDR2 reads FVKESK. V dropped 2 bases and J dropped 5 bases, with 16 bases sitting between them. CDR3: CASSQLGTGKNNEQFF. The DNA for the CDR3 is TGTGCCAGCAGCCAACTTGGCACGGGAAAGAACAATGAGCAGTTCTTC.

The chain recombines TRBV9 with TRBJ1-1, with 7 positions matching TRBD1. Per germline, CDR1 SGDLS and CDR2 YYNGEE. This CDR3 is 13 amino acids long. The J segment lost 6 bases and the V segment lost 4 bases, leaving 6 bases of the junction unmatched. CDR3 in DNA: TGTGCCAGCAGCCCCCGACAGGGTTCTGAAGCTTTCTTT. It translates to CASSPRQGSEAFF.

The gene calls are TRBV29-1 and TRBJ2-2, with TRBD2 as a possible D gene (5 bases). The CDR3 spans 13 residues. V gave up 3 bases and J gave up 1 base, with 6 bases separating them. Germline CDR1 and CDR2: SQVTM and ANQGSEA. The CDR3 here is CSVDRGNTGELFF. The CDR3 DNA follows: TGCAGCGTTGACCGGGGGAACACCGGGGAGCTGTTTTTT.

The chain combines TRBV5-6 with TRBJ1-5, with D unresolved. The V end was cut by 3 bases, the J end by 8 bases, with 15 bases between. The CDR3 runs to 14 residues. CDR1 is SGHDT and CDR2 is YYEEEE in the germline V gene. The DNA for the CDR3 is TGTGCCAGCAGCTCCGGACGGGGTGGGGAGCCCCAGCATTTT. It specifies CASSSGRGGEPQHF.

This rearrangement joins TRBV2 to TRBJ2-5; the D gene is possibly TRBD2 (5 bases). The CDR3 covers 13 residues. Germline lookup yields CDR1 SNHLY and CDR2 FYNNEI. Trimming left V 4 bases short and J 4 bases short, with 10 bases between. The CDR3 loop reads CASSVPRGETQYF. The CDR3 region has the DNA TGTGCCAGCAGTGTTCCCCGGGGAGAGACCCAGTACTTC.

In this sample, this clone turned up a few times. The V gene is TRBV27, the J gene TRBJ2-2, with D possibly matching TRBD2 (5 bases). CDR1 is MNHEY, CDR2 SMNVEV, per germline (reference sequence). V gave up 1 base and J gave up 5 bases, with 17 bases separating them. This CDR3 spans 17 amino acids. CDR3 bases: TGTGCCAGCAGTTTATATATCGCGGGTGGCGGGACCGGGGAGCTGTTTTTT. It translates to CASSLYIAGGGTGELFF.

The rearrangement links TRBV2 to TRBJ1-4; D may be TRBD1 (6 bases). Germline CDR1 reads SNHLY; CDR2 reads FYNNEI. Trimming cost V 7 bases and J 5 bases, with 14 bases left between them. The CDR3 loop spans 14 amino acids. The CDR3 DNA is TGTGCCAGCACTATCGGGACACTGAATGAAAAACTGTTTTTT. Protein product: CASTIGTLNEKLFF.

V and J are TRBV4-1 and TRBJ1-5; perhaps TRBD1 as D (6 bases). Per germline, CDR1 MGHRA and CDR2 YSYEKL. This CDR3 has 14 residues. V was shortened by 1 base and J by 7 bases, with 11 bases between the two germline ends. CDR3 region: CASSQVGAGQPQHF. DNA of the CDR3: TGCGCCAGCAGCCAAGTGGGGGCAGGGCAGCCCCAGCATTTT.

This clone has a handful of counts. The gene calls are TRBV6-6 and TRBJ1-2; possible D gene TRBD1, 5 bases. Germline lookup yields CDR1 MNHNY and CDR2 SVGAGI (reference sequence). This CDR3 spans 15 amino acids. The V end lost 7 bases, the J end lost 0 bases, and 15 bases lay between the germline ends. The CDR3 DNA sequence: TGTGCCAGCAACCTAGACAGAGACTCTAACTATGGCTACACCTTC. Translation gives CASNLDRDSNYGYTF.

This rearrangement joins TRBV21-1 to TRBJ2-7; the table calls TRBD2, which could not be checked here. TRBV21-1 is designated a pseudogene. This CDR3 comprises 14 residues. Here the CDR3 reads CASSKVTGVYEQYF. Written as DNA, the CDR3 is TGTGCCAGCAGCAAAGTGACGGGAGTCTACGAGCAGTACTTC.